Listed below are T cell receptor beta chains from one sample, sequenced in a study of shared clonotypes between healthy human individuals. Assay: immunoSEQ multiplex PCR; the TCRdb copy retains only in-frame clones and omits some. The repertoire has about 2.4 million clones, approximately 94% of them found once; the top ten carry 0.36%. Sequenced material: naive CD4+ T cells from PBMCs. These receptors originate from a man aged 18 to 29 in good health. Some clones in this sample may be carry-over from other donors' samples. Each CDR3 is given with its conserved first and last residue. The D gene is left open where the match is weak. Where a row states a size, it is once, few, many or the class of an expanded clone; other rows omit it.

.	TRBJ2-3	TRBD1	TRBV5-1	CASSPDRGKTDTQYF
once	TRBJ2-3	.	TRBV7-2	CASSFLRGLDTQYF
once	TRBJ2-7	TRBD1	TRBV28	CASSSTGGRQYF
.	TRBJ2-7	.	TRBV15	CATSRDPAGAYEQYF
.	TRBJ2-7	.	TRBV28	CASTTSSILEQYF
.	TRBJ2-3	.	TRBV18	CASSPRETDTQYF
.	TRBJ2-3	TRBD2	TRBV19	CASRLAGSTDTQYF
.	TRBJ1-2	TRBD1	TRBV30	CAWRSPGQSLYGYTF
.	TRBJ2-1	TRBD2	TRBV5-1	CASGREQDEQFF
.	TRBJ2-7	TRBD1	TRBV15	CATSRESTGPYEQYF
.	TRBJ2-7	TRBD2	TRBV27	CASSPRGAGGSPYEQYF
once	TRBJ1-1	TRBD1	TRBV20-1	CSAMVKDREF
.	TRBJ1-3	.	TRBV13	CASSLETGSGNTIYF
.	TRBJ2-1	TRBD1	TRBV11-2	CASSLGGGQGTSDEQFF
.	TRBJ2-7	TRBD2	TRBV27	CASSLYTGTSVTYEQYF
.	TRBJ2-3	.	TRBV29-1	CSASLTLDSTDTQYF
few	TRBJ1-5	.	TRBV2	CASSEGTGDNQPQHF
.	TRBJ1-2	.	TRBV5-5	CASSLAGTNYGYTF
.	TRBJ1-2	TRBD1	TRBV27	CASRGGDSPYGYTF
.	TRBJ2-1	.	TRBV7-9	CASRLRRSSYNEQFF
.	TRBJ1-2	TRBD1	TRBV7-8	CASSQSRTGYGYTF
.	TRBJ2-7	.	TRBV28	CASSASRYEQYF
.	TRBJ1-5	.	TRBV28	CATRGYSNQPQHF
few	TRBJ1-2	.	TRBV6-6	CASLGGTPGYGYTF
.	TRBJ1-2	TRBD1	TRBV5-1	CASSLVRFDRAVPDYGYTF
.	TRBJ1-4	.	TRBV2	CASSDIKGIVEKLFF
.	TRBJ1-2	.	TRBV7-6	CASSPNPEGSYGYTF
.	TRBJ2-1	.	TRBV12-5	CASGLIGSNEQFF
.	TRBJ2-3	TRBD1	TRBV9	CASSVGTGLTDTQYF
.	TRBJ1-1	TRBD1	TRBV29-1	CSASGQGLDTEAFF
.	TRBJ1-3	.	TRBV14	CASSQPGFSGNTIYF